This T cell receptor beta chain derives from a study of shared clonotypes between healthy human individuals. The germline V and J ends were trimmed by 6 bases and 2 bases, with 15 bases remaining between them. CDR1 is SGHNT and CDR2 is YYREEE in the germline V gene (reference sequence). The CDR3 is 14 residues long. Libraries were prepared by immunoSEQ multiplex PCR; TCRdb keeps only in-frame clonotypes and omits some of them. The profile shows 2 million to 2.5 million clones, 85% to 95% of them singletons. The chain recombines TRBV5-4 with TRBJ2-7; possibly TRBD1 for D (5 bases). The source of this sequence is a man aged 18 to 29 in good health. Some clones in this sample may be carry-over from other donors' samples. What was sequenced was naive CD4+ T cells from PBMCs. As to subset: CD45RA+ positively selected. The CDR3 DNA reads TGTGCCAGCAATGGACCAGGGTTGCCCTACGAGCAGTACTTC. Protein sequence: CASNGPGLPYEQYF.